Listed below are T cell receptor beta chains from one sample, sequenced in a study of beta chain features in type 1 diabetes. The assay was immunoSEQ multiplex PCR, and TCRdb's table has in-frame clones only and misses some. The data show approximately 730,000 clones, roughly 13% seen once. The sample taken for sequencing was naive CD4+ T cells from blood. The receptor source for this set is a man between 18 and 29 years old with type 1 diabetes. Each CDR3 is given with its conserved first and last residue. A D gene is named only where the DNA matches it firmly. A row's size may be missing; if present it is once, few, many or a size class.

>few|TRBJ2-7|.|TRBV6-5
CASSYGGTASYEQYF
TGTGCCAGCAGTTACGGGGGGACAGCGTCCTACGAGCAGTACTTC
>few|TRBJ1-2|TRBD1|TRBV13
CASSWRGQGAGYTF
TGTGCCAGCAGCTGGAGGGGACAGGGGGCTGGCTACACCTTC
>.|TRBJ1-1|.|TRBV5-1
CASSWLGGPEAFF
TGCGCCAGCAGCTGGCTGGGGGGTCCTGAAGCTTTCTTT
>few|TRBJ2-3|.|TRBV18
CASSPGGGRDTQYF
TGTGCCAGCTCACCCGGCGGGGGCCGGGATACGCAGTATTTT
>few|TRBJ1-1|.|TRBV7-9
CASSLQGWDTEAFF
TGTGCCAGCAGCCTACAGGGATGGGACACTGAAGCTTTCTTT
>.|TRBJ1-2|TRBD1|TRBV6-5
CAISEQGDNYGYTF
TGTGCCATCAGTGAACAGGGGGATAACTATGGCTACACCTTC
>.|TRBJ1-4|TRBD1|TRBV7-9
CASSRGNRGLEKLFF
TGTGCCAGCAGCCGGGGAAACAGGGGTTTGGAAAAACTGTTTTTT
>few|TRBJ2-7|.|TRBV10-3
CAISEGTGSYEQYF
TGTGCCATCAGTGAGGGTACAGGCTCCTACGAGCAGTACTTC
>.|TRBJ2-3|.|TRBV7-9
CASSPRRSTDTQYF
TGTGCCAGCAGCCCCAGACGGAGCACAGATACGCAGTATTTT
>few|TRBJ1-2|.|TRBV4-2
CASSLTGLTNYGYTF
TGTGCCAGCAGCCTCACAGGGCTTACTAACTATGGCTACACCTTC
>.|TRBJ2-7|.|TRBV13
CASSLAAAAGEQYF
TGTGCCAGCAGCTTAGCGGCGGCCGCGGGGGAGCAGTACTTC
>.|TRBJ2-3|.|TRBV18
CASSPPTRDTQYF
TGTGCCAGCTCACCACCCACCAGGGATACGCAGTATTTT
>.|TRBJ1-1|.|TRBV11-2
CASSPGHANTEAFF
TGTGCCAGCAGCCCGGGACATGCGAACACTGAAGCTTTCTTT
>few|TRBJ1-1|TRBD1|TRBV27
CASSLSFQGQGLGTEAFF
TGTGCCAGCAGTTTATCGTTTCAAGGACAGGGATTGGGCACTGAAGCTTTCTTT
>few|TRBJ1-5|.|TRBV30
CAWRGPQPQHF
TGTGCCTGGAGGGGACCTCAGCCCCAGCATTTT
>.|TRBJ1-5|TRBD1|TRBV11-2
CASSWGQHLGNQPQHF
TGTGCCAGCAGCTGGGGACAGCACTTGGGCAATCAGCCCCAGCATTTT
>.|TRBJ2-7|.|TRBV27
CASSYQRPHYEQYF
TGTGCCAGCAGCTACCAAAGACCGCACTACGAGCAGTACTTC
>few|TRBJ2-1|.|TRBV30
CAWSVLRISSYNEQFF
TGTGCCTGGAGTGTACTTAGGATAAGCTCCTACAATGAGCAGTTCTTC
>few|TRBJ2-5|.|TRBV28
CASRVGGGVLETQYF
TGTGCCAGCAGAGTGGGCGGTGGGGTATTGGAGACCCAGTACTTC
>.|TRBJ1-2|.|TRBV10-3
CAISESRDPGGYTF
TGTGCCATCAGTGAGTCCCGGGACCCGGGCGGCTACACCTTC
>.|TRBJ2-5|.|TRBV2
CASSLLPETQYF
TGTGCCAGCAGTCTCCTACCAGAGACCCAGTACTTC
>few|TRBJ1-5|.|TRBV27
CASSLEGRDNQPQHF
TGTGCCAGCAGTTTAGAGGGGAGGGACAATCAGCCCCAGCATTTT
>.|TRBJ2-7|TRBD2|TRBV6-5
CASRVAGGVSYEQYF
TGTGCCAGCAGAGTAGCGGGGGGCGTATCCTACGAGCAGTACTTC
>few|TRBJ1-1|.|TRBV6-5
CASSYQDRNTEAFF
TGTGCCAGCAGTTACCAAGACAGGAACACTGAAGCTTTCTTT
>few|TRBJ2-1|.|TRBV10-3
CAISARDTNNEQFF
TGTGCCATCAGTGCCCGGGACACTAACAATGAGCAGTTCTTC
>.|TRBJ1-2|.|TRBV15
CAVGRASYGYTF
TGTGCCGTAGGCAGGGCCAGCTATGGCTACACCTTC
>few|TRBJ2-7|TRBD2|TRBV13
CASSLASGVVYEQYF
TGTGCCAGCAGCTTAGCTAGCGGGGTCGTCTACGAGCAGTACTTC
>.|TRBJ1-2|.|TRBV29-1
CSVGTAGDGYTF
TGCAGCGTTGGCACGGCAGGGGATGGCTACACCTTC
>.|TRBJ1-4|.|TRBV29-1
CSVEVREKLFF
TGCAGCGTTGAAGTGAGGGAAAAACTGTTTTTT
>few|TRBJ2-1|.|TRBV2
CASSEVLIEQFF
TGTGCCAGCAGTGAAGTGCTCATTGAGCAGTTCTTC
>.|TRBJ1-4|.|TRBV5-5
CASSLRTATNEKLFF
TGTGCCAGCAGCTTGAGGACAGCAACTAATGAAAAACTGTTTTTT
>few|TRBJ1-1|.|TRBV15
CATSREGALNTEAFF
TGTGCCACCAGCAGAGAGGGAGCCTTGAACACTGAAGCTTTCTTT
>.|TRBJ1-1|.|TRBV5-1
CASSFGGPNTEAFF
TGCGCCAGCAGCTTTGGGGGGCCGAACACTGAAGCTTTCTTT
>few|TRBJ2-5|TRBD1|TRBV7-9
CASSFDRGRQETQYF
TGTGCCAGCAGCTTTGACAGGGGGCGGCAAGAGACCCAGTACTTC
>few|TRBJ1-6|TRBD1|TRBV4-1
CASSRSGTGESPLHF
TGCGCCAGCAGCCGTTCCGGGACAGGGGAATCACCCCTCCACTTT
>.|TRBJ1-1|.|TRBV30
CAWSGGRVSEAFF
TGTGCCTGGAGTGGGGGGCGAGTATCTGAAGCTTTCTTT
>few|TRBJ2-6|.|TRBV19
CASSRAGANVLTF
TGTGCCAGTAGTCGGGCTGGGGCCAACGTCCTGACTTTC
>.|TRBJ2-7|TRBD2|TRBV7-3
CASSLSAGSSYEQYF
TGTGCCAGCAGCCTATCAGCGGGGTCGTCCTACGAGCAGTACTTC
>.|TRBJ1-5|TRBD1|TRBV7-9
CASSSGTGVNQPQHF
TGTGCCAGCAGCTCCGGGACAGGGGTCAATCAGCCCCAGCATTTT
>few|TRBJ2-7|.|TRBV6-5
CASSDRWIRHEQYF
TGTGCCAGCAGTGATCGGTGGATCAGGCACGAGCAGTACTTC
>.|TRBJ1-5|.|TRBV2
CASRRTVSNQPQHF
TGTGCCAGCAGGAGGACGGTTAGCAATCAGCCCCAGCATTTT
>.|TRBJ1-2|TRBD1|TRBV7-9
CASSRTGEGYTF
TGTGCCAGCAGCCGTACAGGGGAGGGCTACACCTTC
>.|TRBJ2-5|TRBD2|TRBV7-9
CASSYLAGGLETQYF
TGTGCCAGCAGCTACCTAGCGGGGGGGCTTGAGACCCAGTACTTC
>.|TRBJ2-7|TRBD1|TRBV27
CASSTGGIGEQYF
TGTGCCAGCAGTACAGGGGGCATTGGCGAGCAGTACTTC